These 21 T cell receptor beta chains were sequenced from one sample in a study of shared clonotypes between healthy human individuals. Sequenced by immunoSEQ multiplex PCR; TCRdb stores in-frame clones only, minus some. The sample carries about 2,100,000 clones, roughly 91% recorded once. CD45RO-negative CD8 cells positively selected for CCR7 made up the naive population, which excluded terminally differentiated effector memory CD45RA+ cells. Sequencing was done on a sample of naive CD8+ T cells from PBMCs. These receptors were collected from a man aged 18 to 30 in good health. Some clones in this sample may be carry-over from other donors' samples.

The chain carries TRBV29-1 and TRBJ2-1; no reliable D call. Trimming removed 5 bases from V and 3 bases from J, with 14 bases in between. The length of the CDR3 is 14 residues. Germline V CDR1 and CDR2: SQVTM, ANQGSEA. The CDR3 DNA follows: TGCAGCGTTTTGAGGTCGTCCGGCTACAATGAGCAGTTCTTC. As protein: CSVLRSSGYNEQFF.

As regards this clone: This CDR3 is also generated by other DNA sequences in the sample. The chain links TRBV27 to TRBJ1-4, with 7 nucleotides matching TRBD1. In germline, CDR1 is MNHEY, CDR2 SMNVEV (reference sequence). The ends lost 3 bases at V and 7 bases at J; junction bases unmatched: 5. The CDR3 length is 14 residues. The CDR3 protein is CASSLRDRGEKLFF. CDR3 sequence (DNA): TGTGCCAGCAGTTTGAGGGACAGAGGTGAAAAACTGTTTTTT.

CDR3 nucleotide sequence: TGTGCCAGCAGTGAAACCCTACTAGCGGGAACTTACGAGCAGTACTTC. It yields the protein CASSETLLAGTYEQYF. The chain recombines TRBV2 with TRBJ2-7, with 10 nucleotides matching TRBD2. Germline-derived CDR1 and CDR2 are SNHLY and FYNNEI. The CDR3 loop spans 16 amino acids. V gave up 2 bases and J gave up 4 bases; unmatched junction bases: 8.

The chain joins TRBV11-2 to TRBJ2-3; 7 nucleotides align to TRBD2. Germline CDR1 reads SGHAT; CDR2 reads FQNNGV. The CDR3 sequence is 16 residues long. The trim removed 0 bases at V and 4 bases at J, leaving 7 bases unmatched. CDR3 DNA sequence: TGTGCCAGCAGCTTAGATCGGGGAGGGCCCCCAGATACGCAGTATTTT. Translation gives CASSLDRGGPPDTQYF.

This chain links TRBV9 with TRBJ2-2; D may be TRBD2 (6 bases). The CDR3 spans 16 residues. Looked up from germline, CDR1 is SGDLS and CDR2 is YYNGEE. The ends were cut back, 4 bases at V and 7 bases at J, with 20 bases in the middle. The CDR3 sequence: CASSPTSGVQIGELFF. CDR3 DNA sequence: TGTGCCAGCAGCCCCACTTCGGGGGTCCAAATCGGGGAGCTGTTTTTT.

The chain uses TRBV7-6 and TRBJ1-5; D possibly corresponds to TRBD1 (5 bases). V was pared by 8 bases and J by 3 bases, with 14 bases between. The CDR3 has 14 residues. In germline, CDR1 is SGHVS, CDR2 FNYEAQ. The CDR3 region has the DNA TGTGCCAGCGCACTGGGGGATTCCAATCAGCCCCAGCATTTT. This encodes CASALGDSNQPQHF. The entire variable domain, with the rest obtained from reference TRBV7-6 and TRBJ1-5, is as follows: GAGVSQSPRYKVTKRGQDVALRCDPISGHVSLYWYRQALGQGPEFLTYFNYEAQQDKSGLPNDRFSAERPEGSISTLTIQRTEQRDSAMYRCASALGDSNQPQHFGDGTRLSIL.

The V and J genes are TRBV15 and TRBJ1-5; no definite D call. The ends were cut back, 1 base at V and 7 bases at J, with 8 bases in the middle. Looked up from germline, CDR1 is LNHNV and CDR2 is YYDKDF (reference sequence). This CDR3 spans 13 amino acids. The CDR3 is CATSRGEAQPQHF. The CDR3 coding sequence is TGTGCCACCAGCAGAGGTGAGGCCCAGCCCCAGCATTTT. Full variable domain (remainder filled in from reference TRBV15 and TRBJ1-5): DAMVIQNPRYQVTQFGKPVTLSCSQTLNHNVMYWYQQKSSQAPKLLFHYYDKDFNNEADTPDNFQSRRPNTSFCFLDIRSPGLGDTAMYLCATSRGEAQPQHFGDGTRLSIL.

This rearrangement joins TRBV5-5 to TRBJ1-2; perhaps TRBD1 as D (5 bases). CDR3 length: 17 residues. Germline V lookup: CDR1 SGHKS, CDR2 YYEKEE (reference sequence). V was pared by 5 bases and J by 3 bases, with 23 bases between. This chain's CDR3 is CASSSPGRTPGDYGYTF. The CDR3 bases are TGTGCCAGCAGTTCACCGGGACGTACTCCCGGGGACTATGGCTACACCTTC.

The J gene is TRBJ2-2, the V gene TRBV7-6, with D maybe TRBD2 (6 bases). With 5 bases removed from V and 0 bases from J, the gap between germline ends came to 16 bases. Germline V gives CDR1 SGHVS, CDR2 FNYEAQ. The CDR3 has 17 residues. Here the CDR3 reads CASSHPGGSTNTGELFF. The CDR3 DNA follows: TGTGCCAGCAGCCATCCTGGGGGGTCCACGAACACCGGGGAGCTGTTTTTT.

With respect to this clone: This specimen includes other DNA sequences encoding the same CDR3. The gene calls are TRBV4-1 and TRBJ2-5; maybe TRBD1 (6 bases). V was clipped by 4 bases and J by 0 bases, with 9 bases between them. Germline V gene sequence: CDR1 MGHRA, CDR2 YSYEKL. This CDR3 has 14 amino acids. The DNA for the CDR3 is TGCGCCAGCAGCCTTCGACAGGACCAAGAGACCCAGTACTTC. It yields the protein CASSLRQDQETQYF.

This chain joins TRBV4-1 and TRBJ2-1; TRBD1 aligns across 9 bases. The germline V gene has CDR1 MGHRA and CDR2 YSYEKL. After removal of 1 base from V and 8 bases from J, the junction contained 6 bases not matched to a gene. CDR3 length: 15 amino acids. The CDR3 here is CASSQGDRVGDEQFF. CDR3 sequence (DNA): TGCGCCAGCAGCCAAGGGGACAGGGTAGGCGATGAGCAGTTCTTC.

The J gene is TRBJ2-1, the V gene TRBV27, with unresolved D. The V gene's germline CDR1 is MNHEY and CDR2 SMNVEV (reference sequence). The CDR3 contains 15 residues. Trimming took 3 bases from V and 4 from J, leaving 13 bases between them. Here the CDR3 reads CASSFNPVGYNEQFF. The CDR3 DNA reads as TGTGCCAGCAGTTTTAACCCGGTTGGGTACAATGAGCAGTTCTTC.

The rearrangement joins TRBV4-1 to TRBJ1-1, with D possibly being TRBD1 (5 bases). V lost 1 base and J lost 2, with 17 bases in between. This CDR3 contains 17 residues. Germline assignment: CDR1 MGHRA and CDR2 YSYEKL. The CDR3 region is CASSQGGRGDGNTEAFF. CDR3 DNA sequence: TGCGCCAGCAGCCAAGGAGGTCGGGGGGACGGAAACACTGAAGCTTTCTTT.

The chain couples TRBV27 to TRBJ2-1, with D perhaps matching TRBD2 (6 bases). CDR3 size: 17 residues. Germline assignment: CDR1 MNHEY and CDR2 SMNVEV (reference sequence). The V and J ends lost 2 bases and 0 bases respectively, with 14 bases between them. CDR3 residues: CASSLISGVGSYNEQFF. CDR3 DNA: TGTGCCAGCAGTTTAATTTCGGGAGTTGGCTCCTACAATGAGCAGTTCTTC.

The chain employs TRBV27 and TRBJ1-2; D gene unclear. This CDR3 spans 14 amino acids. Looked up from germline, CDR1 is MNHEY and CDR2 is SMNVEV (reference sequence). Trimming took 0 bases from V and 3 from J, leaving 8 bases between them. Written as DNA, the CDR3 is TGTGCCAGCAGTTTATCTGACCGTGACTATGGCTACACCTTC. Protein sequence: CASSLSDRDYGYTF.

The CDR3 here is CASSFRGWDYGYTF. DNA for the CDR3: TGTGCCAGCAGTTTTAGGGGTTGGGACTATGGCTACACCTTC. This chain uses TRBV28 with TRBJ1-2; perhaps TRBD1 as D (5 bases). Per the germline V gene, CDR1 is MDHEN and CDR2 is SYDVKM. V was shortened by 3 bases and J by 3 bases, with 11 bases between the two germline ends. The CDR3 contains 14 residues.

CDR3 sequence: CASSPTQIGFLELFF. The DNA for the CDR3 is TGTGCCAGCAGCCCCACACAGATCGGTTTTTTGGAACTGTTTTTT. The J gene is TRBJ1-4, the V gene TRBV5-5; D call uncertain. Trimming removed 4 bases from V and 12 bases from J, with 22 bases in between. This CDR3 has 15 amino acids. Germline lookup yields CDR1 SGHKS and CDR2 YYEKEE (reference sequence).

The J gene is TRBJ1-1, the V gene TRBV18; D may be TRBD1 (6 bases). CDR3 length equals 18 residues. Germline V gene sequence: CDR1 KGHSH, CDR2 LQKENI. Trimming removed 4 bases at V and 10 bases at J, with 31 bases between. Here the CDR3 reads CASSRRLQEDPLRGPAFF. DNA for the CDR3: TGTGCCAGCTCACGAAGGCTCCAGGAAGACCCCTTGCGGGGGCCAGCTTTCTTT.

This chain links TRBV19 with TRBJ2-6, with 12 bases lining up with TRBD1. V trimming: 5 bases; J trimming: 4 bases; junction bases outside the gene matches: 9. Germline loops: CDR1 LNHDA, CDR2 SQIVND (reference sequence). The CDR3 runs to 18 residues. DNA for the CDR3: TGTGCCAGTAGTTCCCGGGACAGGGGGCTGAGAGGGGCCAACGTCCTGACTTTC. Translating it yields CASSSRDRGLRGANVLTF.

The chain combines TRBV28 with TRBJ1-4; TRBD1 might be the D (6 bases). The CDR3 sequence is 16 residues long. Germline V gene sequence: CDR1 MDHEN, CDR2 SYDVKM. Trimming removed 6 bases from V and 4 bases from J, with 18 bases in between. Written as DNA, the CDR3 is TGTGCCAGCAGGGGTGTCAGGGGATCCCGTAATGAAAAACTGTTTTTT. Protein: CASRGVRGSRNEKLFF.

The genes are TRBV4-3 and TRBJ2-1; 7 nucleotides agree with TRBD1. Losses at the gene ends were 1 base for V and 6 bases for J; bases not matched to a gene: 9. The CDR3 covers 16 residues. Germline-derived CDR1 and CDR2 are LGHNA and YSLEER. The CDR3 region has the DNA TGCGCCAGCAGCCAAGGATCCGACAGGGCCCTCAATGAGCAGTTCTTC. Amino acid sequence: CASSQGSDRALNEQFF.